Listed here are 30 T cell receptor beta chains from one sample, sequenced in a study of blood T cell repertoires in COVID-19. Produced via immunoSEQ multiplex PCR; TCRdb's table is partial and in-frame only. The table has about 530,000 clones, around nine tenths seen once; the top ten hold roughly 8.3%. The sequencing input was peripheral blood. These receptors all come from a woman between 45 and 60 years old with COVID-19, enrolled during active disease.

This rearrangement joins TRBV3-1 (or the pseudogene TRBV3-2) to TRBJ1-3; D gene unclear. Germline CDR1 reads LGHDT; CDR2 reads YNNKEL (reference sequence). V lost 3 bases to trimming and J lost 10 bases, with 7 bases between them. The CDR3 runs to 11 residues. Written as DNA, the CDR3 is TGTGCCAGCAGCCAGGGGAGTACCATATATTTT. Its translation is CASSQGSTIYF.

This clone was seen only a few times. The chain has TRBV18 and TRBJ1-5; 12 bases align to TRBD1. After removal of 2 bases from V and 6 bases from J, the junction contained 2 bases not matched to a gene. The CDR3 is 15 residues long. CDR1 KGHSH and CDR2 LQKENI come from the germline V gene. The CDR3 region is CASSPGTGGFQPQHF. CDR3 nucleotide sequence: TGTGCCAGCTCACCAGGGACAGGGGGCTTTCAGCCCCAGCATTTT.

The rearrangement links TRBV6-5 to TRBJ1-1, with D possibly matching TRBD1 (6 bases). This CDR3 comprises 13 residues. V was cut by 5 bases and J by 3 bases, with 10 bases left in between. The germline V gene has CDR1 MNHEY and CDR2 SVGAGI. CDR3: CASSRGGYTEAFF. The CDR3 DNA reads TGTGCCAGCAGTCGAGGGGGATACACTGAAGCTTTCTTT.

The chain uses TRBV5-1 and TRBJ1-1; D unclear. The CDR3 extends over 14 amino acids. The V gene's germline CDR1 is SGHRS and CDR2 YFSETQ. Deletions cut 0 bases from V and 4 bases from J, with 10 bases between. CDR3 amino acids: CASSLGPSLTEAFF. CDR3 bases: TGCGCCAGCAGCTTGGGTCCATCACTCACTGAAGCTTTCTTT. Based on the CDR3 plus reference TRBV5-1 and TRBJ1-1, the full variable domain is KAGVTQTPRYLIKTRGQQVTLSCSPISGHRSVSWYQQTPGQGLQFLFEYFSETQRNKGNFPGRFSGRQFSNSRSEMNVSTLELGDSALYLCASSLGPSLTEAFFGQGTRLTVV.

The V gene is TRBV10-3, the J gene TRBJ1-4; D call uncertain. The germline CDR1 and CDR2 sequences are ENHRY and SYGVKD. V was cut by 2 bases and J by 6 bases, with 4 bases left in between. The CDR3 has 12 amino acids. CDR3: CAISERDEKLFF. CDR3 coding DNA: TGTGCCATCAGTGAGCGGGATGAAAAACTGTTTTTT.

This sequence joins TRBV11-2 and TRBJ2-7, with D tentatively TRBD1 (6 bases). Germline assignment: CDR1 SGHAT and CDR2 FQNNGV. Deletions cut 5 bases from V and 1 base from J, with 12 bases between. The CDR3 length is 14 residues. This CDR3 reads CASSLATGSYEQYF. Here the CDR3 DNA reads TGTGCCAGCAGCCTCGCGACAGGTTCCTACGAGCAGTACTTC.

V gene TRBV11-1 combines with J gene TRBJ1-1, with D tentatively TRBD1 (6 bases). V gave up 5 bases and J gave up 9 bases, with 16 bases separating them. The germline gives CDR1 SGHAT, CDR2 FQDESV (reference sequence). This CDR3 contains 13 residues. The CDR3 region is CASSRTVQGKAFF. CDR3 nucleotides: TGTGCCAGCAGCCGAACCGTACAGGGCAAAGCTTTCTTT.

This chain uses TRBV9 with TRBJ2-1; 11 bases line up with TRBD2. V was pared by 0 bases and J by 9 bases, with 5 bases of the junction left unmatched. CDR1 and CDR2 from the germline V gene are SGDLS and YYNGEE. The CDR3 runs to 15 residues. The CDR3 loop reads CASSVDLAGGSEQFF. The CDR3 coding sequence is TGTGCCAGCAGCGTAGACCTAGCGGGGGGCAGTGAGCAGTTCTTC.

The chain has TRBV19 and TRBJ2-5, with D maybe TRBD2 (6 bases). Germline CDR1 is LNHDA and CDR2 is SQIVND (reference sequence). The CDR3 is made up of 13 amino acids. V lost 1 base and J lost 4, with 7 bases in between. Written as DNA, the CDR3 is TGTGCCAGTAGTATAGGGCGGGGAGAGACCCAGTACTTC. Protein: CASSIGRGETQYF.

V usage is TRBV29-1 and J usage is TRBJ2-7; a possible D gene is TRBD2 (6 bases). CDR3 length equals 12 residues. The V end lost 4 bases, the J end lost 1 base, and 8 bases lay between the germline ends. Germline V gives CDR1 SQVTM, CDR2 ANQGSEA. As DNA, the CDR3 is TGCAGCGTTGCGCGGGGTTCCTACGAGCAGTACTTC. This translates into CSVARGSYEQYF.

The genes are TRBV2 and TRBJ2-7; TRBD1 is a possible D gene (6 bases). V shed 6 bases and J shed 1 base, with 10 bases lying between them. Germline V gives CDR1 SNHLY, CDR2 FYNNEI. The CDR3 has 13 residues. The CDR3 DNA reads as TGTGCCAGCAGCCAGGGGCCTTCCTACGAGCAGTACTTC. Translated: CASSQGPSYEQYF.

The chain joins TRBV30 to TRBJ1-1, with 9 bases that match TRBD1. There are 13 residues in the CDR3. Germline loops: CDR1 GTSNPN, CDR2 SVGIG (reference sequence). V shed 3 bases and J 8 bases; nucleotides not matched to a gene: 7. CDR3 loop: CAWRFGQGKEAFF. The CDR3 DNA follows: TGTGCCTGGAGGTTTGGACAGGGGAAAGAAGCTTTCTTT. Drawing the rest from reference TRBV30 and TRBJ1-1, the complete variable domain is SQTIHQWPATLVQPVGSPLSLECTVEGTSNPNLYWYRQAAGRGLQLLFYSVGIGQISSEVPQNLSASRPQDRQFILSSKKLLLSDSGFYLCAWRFGQGKEAFFGQGTRLTVV.

CDR3: CAIRRGNTEAFF. Here the CDR3 DNA reads TGTGCCATCAGGCGGGGGAACACTGAAGCTTTCTTT. The J gene is TRBJ1-1, the V gene TRBV10-3; no reliable D call. CDR3 size: 12 residues. The germline V gene has CDR1 ENHRY and CDR2 SYGVKD. Trimming removed 6 bases from V and 1 base from J, with 6 bases in between.

The chain has TRBV7-2 and TRBJ1-6; D is uncertain. The length of the CDR3 is 17 residues. V dropped 1 base and J dropped 0 bases, with 10 bases sitting between them. CDR1 SGHTA and CDR2 FQGNSA come from the germline V gene. The CDR3 DNA reads as TGTGCCAGCAGCTTAGTCCCGAGGATCTCCTATAATTCACCCCTCCACTTT. Translation gives CASSLVPRISYNSPLHF.

V and J are TRBV5-4 and TRBJ1-2; TRBD1 matches at 11 bases. The CDR3 contains 14 residues. From germline, CDR1 is SGHNT and CDR2 YYREEE (reference sequence). J lost 3 bases, V lost 7 bases, and 5 bases had no gene match. The CDR3 region is CASRRTGGDYGYTF. The DNA of the CDR3 is TGTGCCAGCCGAAGGACAGGGGGCGACTATGGCTACACCTTC.

The chain combines TRBV2 with TRBJ2-7; 7 nucleotides agree with TRBD1. V lost 6 bases to trimming and J lost 2 bases; unmatched junction nucleotides: 19. Looked up from germline, CDR1 is SNHLY and CDR2 is FYNNEI. The CDR3 contains 18 residues. CDR3 sequence reads: CASRYSKNPGQRTYEQYF. Here the CDR3 DNA reads TGTGCCAGCAGGTACTCAAAAAACCCGGGACAGAGAACCTACGAGCAGTACTTC.

The chain uses TRBV30 and TRBJ2-1; D remains ambiguous. Trimming removed 4 bases from V and 3 bases from J, with 7 bases in between. This CDR3 comprises 12 residues. The germline V gene encodes CDR1 GTSNPN and CDR2 SVGIG (reference sequence). The CDR3 DNA follows: TGTGCCTGGAAAGTCAGCTACAATGAGCAGTTCTTC. The encoded protein is CAWKVSYNEQFF.

V is TRBV5-4 and J is TRBJ1-2, with D perhaps TRBD1 (5 bases). This CDR3 is built from 16 residues. Germline assignment: CDR1 SGHNT and CDR2 YYREEE (reference sequence). The V end lost 4 bases, the J end lost 3 bases, and 19 bases lay between the germline ends. CDR3 loop: CASSPLGVGLYYGYTF. Written as DNA, the CDR3 is TGTGCCAGCAGCCCATTGGGAGTGGGACTTTACTATGGCTACACCTTC.

The chain is built from TRBV29-1 and TRBJ2-3, with D hard to call. The CDR3 length is 12 residues. Germline V lookup: CDR1 SQVTM, CDR2 ANQGSEA. V was shortened by 2 bases and J by 2 bases, with 5 bases between the two germline ends. In DNA form, the CDR3 reads TGCAGCGTTGAAAGCTCCACAGATACGCAGTATTTT. It encodes CSVESSTDTQYF.

The chain joins TRBV19 to TRBJ2-3, with 14 positions matching TRBD2. The CDR3 length is 17 residues. V lost 5 bases and J lost 6; bases outside the gene matches: 10. Germline V lookup: CDR1 LNHDA, CDR2 SQIVND (reference sequence). The CDR3 nucleotides are TGTGCCAGTAGTTCCGGGACTAGCGGGGGCCGGCGGGATACGCAGTATTTT. Protein product: CASSSGTSGGRRDTQYF.

This clone has just one count. This chain joins TRBV20-1 and TRBJ2-1; 13 bases are a match to TRBD2. V dropped 3 bases and J dropped 7; count of bases not matched to a gene: 6. Germline V lookup: CDR1 DFQATT, CDR2 SNEGSKA (reference sequence). The CDR3 is 15 residues long. The CDR3 is CSASDWTSGGNEQFF. The CDR3 DNA reads TGCAGTGCTAGTGACTGGACTAGCGGGGGTAATGAGCAGTTCTTC.

This clone has only a few counts. V is TRBV23-1 and J is TRBJ1-1; D unclear. TRBV23-1 is known as an ORF, though its function is uncertain. V was pared by 4 bases and J by 10 bases, with 13 bases between. The CDR3 has 12 residues. The CDR3 protein is CASSRRFWAAFF. CDR3 DNA: TGCGCCAGCAGTCGGCGATTTTGGGCAGCTTTCTTT.

DNA for the CDR3: TGTGCCAGCAGTTACCTACAGCATTCACCCCTCCACTTT. This translates into CASSYLQHSPLHF. The chain links TRBV6-5 to TRBJ1-6; no reliable D call. The germline V and J ends were trimmed by 2 bases and 8 bases, with 7 bases remaining between them. Germline V lookup: CDR1 MNHEY, CDR2 SVGAGI. This CDR3 comprises 13 residues.

The rearrangement links TRBV5-6 to TRBJ2-7; the match to TRBD1 covers 9 bases. This CDR3 is 17 amino acids long. The ends lost 3 bases at V and 2 bases at J; junction bases unmatched: 12. The germline CDR1 and CDR2 sequences are SGHDT and YYEEEE. In nucleotides, the CDR3 is TGTGCCAGCAGCTCAGTTAGGACAGGGGACTCTGCCTACGAGCAGTACTTC. It codes for CASSSVRTGDSAYEQYF.

Only a few counts were recorded for this clone. V usage is TRBV2 and J usage is TRBJ2-5; maybe TRBD1 (6 bases). Germline V gene lookup returns CDR1 SNHLY and CDR2 FYNNEI. The CDR3 loop spans 12 amino acids. The V gene lost 8 bases and the J gene lost 2 bases, with 9 bases spanning the gap. The CDR3 region has the DNA TGTGCCAGCGAGGGGGATCAAGAGACCCAGTACTTC. Translating it yields CASEGDQETQYF.

The V gene is TRBV11-2, the J gene TRBJ2-1; 8 bases align to TRBD2. Per the germline V gene, CDR1 is SGHAT and CDR2 is FQNNGV. Losses at the gene ends were 2 bases for V and 7 bases for J; bases not matched to a gene: 7. This CDR3 is 15 amino acids long. The DNA of the CDR3 is TGTGCCAGCAGCTTATTCGGGGGGGCCTTGAATGAGCAGTTCTTC. Protein product: CASSLFGGALNEQFF. The full variable domain, its missing parts supplied by reference TRBV11-2 and TRBJ2-1, is EAGVAQSPRYKIIEKRQSVAFWCNPISGHATLYWYQQILGQGPKLLIQFQNNGVVDDSQLPKDRFSAERLKGVDSTLKIQPAKLEDSAVYLCASSLFGGALNEQFFGPGTRLTVL.

This sequence joins TRBV11-1 and TRBJ2-7; 7 bases agree with TRBD1. V lost 9 bases, J lost 2 bases, and 4 bases stayed unmatched. In germline, CDR1 is SGHAT, CDR2 FQDESV (reference sequence). This CDR3 spans 12 amino acids. The CDR3: CASRTGTYEQYF. Written as DNA, the CDR3 is TGTGCCAGTAGGACAGGAACCTACGAGCAGTACTTC.

This clone came up once. The chain is built from TRBV5-1 and TRBJ1-2; D may be TRBD1 (5 bases). Trimming stripped 1 base from V and 9 bases from J, with 22 bases between. The CDR3 loop spans 16 amino acids. Germline lookup yields CDR1 SGHRS and CDR2 YFSETQ. The DNA for the CDR3 is TGCGCCAGCAGCTTGTCATCGTATGGAACAGGAGAGAGCTACACCTTC. Protein sequence: CASSLSSYGTGESYTF.

The V gene is TRBV7-7, the J gene TRBJ1-2; no clear D. The CDR3 has 14 residues. The V end was cut by 2 bases, the J end by 8 bases, with 15 bases between. In germline, CDR1 is SSHAT, CDR2 FNYEAQ (reference sequence). CDR3 in DNA: TGTGCCAGCAGCTTAACGGCGGCCGTCTGGGGCTACACCTTC. Translating it yields CASSLTAAVWGYTF.

Regarding this clone: Other DNA sequences of this sample code for an identical CDR3. The gene calls are TRBV24-1 and TRBJ1-1, with D uncertain. Per the germline V gene, CDR1 is KGHDR and CDR2 is SFDVKD. The CDR3 is 12 amino acids. Trimming cost V 4 bases and J 1 base, with 3 bases left between them. The CDR3 protein is CATSDRNTEAFF. The CDR3 DNA reads TGTGCCACCAGTGACCGGAACACTGAAGCTTTCTTT.